These 2 T cell receptor beta chains came from one sample sequenced in a study of blood T cell repertoires in COVID-19. This table comes from immunoSEQ multiplex PCR, and its TCRdb copy is limited to in-frame clones, with some not included. This table has under 200,000 clones, approximately 83% appearing once. Sample: PBMCs or T cells enriched from blood (not recorded which). All receptors derive from a woman aged 60-75 years who had recovered from COVID-19.

The V call is TRBV19, the J call TRBJ2-6, with TRBD1 identical over 12 bases. The ends lost 4 bases at V and 3 bases at J; junction bases unmatched: 10. The length of the CDR3 is 19 residues. Germline CDR1 LNHDA, CDR2 SQIVND (reference sequence). The CDR3 sequence is CASSSRPGQGAGGANVLTF. Written as DNA, the CDR3 is TGTGCCAGTAGTAGCCGCCCGGGACAGGGGGCGGGTGGGGCCAACGTCCTGACTTTC.

V usage is TRBV9 and J usage is TRBJ1-4; D gene ambiguous. Germline loops: CDR1 SGDLS, CDR2 YYNGEE. CDR3 length: 16 residues. V lost 4 bases and J lost 8, with 21 bases in between. CDR3 nucleotide sequence: TGTGCCAGCAGCCCCCTAGCCCCCGGGATCGGCGAAAAACTGTTTTTT. As protein: CASSPLAPGIGEKLFF.